Shown below are 27 T cell receptor beta chains from a single sample sequenced in a study of T cells in Graves' hyperthyroidism and ophthalmopathy. TCR beta CDR3 sequences were amplified from RNA transcripts. An initial round of RT-PCR targeting the TCR CDR3 relied on the HTBI primer set. TCRdb analysed the multiplex PCR reads with MiXCR anew, one entry per CDR3 protein. The sample has 300,000 to 400,000 distinct CDR3 sequences, 14% seen once. The sequenced sample consisted of blood. The receptors were sampled from a woman aged 55-69 years with Graves' hyperthyroidism.

The genes are TRBV20-1 and TRBJ2-1; TRBD2 matches at 7 bases. The V gene end was trimmed by 7 bases and the J gene end by 8 bases; junction bases not matched to a gene: 20. The CDR3 has 16 residues. In germline, CDR1 is DFQATT, CDR2 SNEGSKA (reference sequence). CDR3 sequence: CSVPLLGGRRYDEQFF. The CDR3 DNA follows: TGCAGTGTTCCTCTCCTGGGCGGGAGACGTTACGATGAGCAGTTCTTC.

This clonotype was detected many times. This chain connects TRBV28 to TRBJ1-5; no clear D. This CDR3 has 12 residues. Per the germline V gene, CDR1 is MDHEN and CDR2 is SYDVKM. The V end lost 6 bases, the J end lost 10 bases, and 13 bases lay between the germline ends. The DNA for the CDR3 is TGTGCCAGCAGGACCACTGCCGAACCCCAGCATTTT. Amino acid sequence: CASRTTAEPQHF.

This clonotype was counted ten times or more. The J gene is TRBJ2-3, the V gene TRBV2; 10 bases align to TRBD2. V was clipped by 5 bases and J by 0 bases; unmatched bases: 5. CDR3 length equals 16 residues. Germline CDR1 and CDR2: SNHLY and FYNNEI. DNA of the CDR3: TGTGCCAGCAGTAGAAGAGCGGGAGGGAGCACAGATACGCAGTATTTT. Translated, it gives CASSRRAGGSTDTQYF.

At least ten counts were recorded for this clonotype. The rearrangement uses TRBV7-6 and TRBJ1-2, with 7 bases matching TRBD1. The germline gives CDR1 SGHVS, CDR2 FNYEAQ. Losses at the gene ends were 6 bases for V and 3 bases for J; bases not matched to a gene: 1. The CDR3 runs to 12 residues. This CDR3 reads CASRGTDYGYTF. In DNA, the CDR3 is TGTGCCAGCAGGGGGACAGACTATGGCTACACCTTC.

This clonotype was seen repeatedly, ten times or more. This rearrangement joins TRBV27 to TRBJ2-7; 13 bases fit TRBD2. The trim removed 0 bases at V and 6 bases at J, leaving 11 bases unmatched. From germline, CDR1 is MNHEY and CDR2 SMNVEV (reference sequence). CDR3 length equals 18 residues. CDR3 bases: TGTGCCAGCAGTTTATCCATAGGACTAGCGGGAGTCGGAGGCGAGCAGTACTTC. This gives the protein CASSLSIGLAGVGGEQYF.

This clonotype was counted at least ten times. The rearrangement joins TRBV12-3 or TRBV12-4 to TRBJ1-5; no clear D gene. The CDR3 runs to 15 residues. Trimming removed 3 bases at V and 1 base at J, with 10 bases between. The CDR3 protein is CASSFGVGSNQPQHF. Here the CDR3 DNA reads TGTGCCAGCAGTTTTGGGGTAGGGAGCAATCAGCCCCAGCATTTT.

This clonotype has just a few counts. This chain joins TRBV4-2 and TRBJ2-1; 14 positions match TRBD2. After removal of 4 bases from V and 2 bases from J, the junction contained 4 bases not matched to a gene. CDR3 length equals 17 residues. In germline, CDR1 is LGHNA, CDR2 YNFKEQ. The CDR3 here is CASSPTSGRGPYNEQFF. In DNA form, the CDR3 reads TGTGCCAGCAGCCCGACTAGCGGGAGGGGTCCCTACAATGAGCAGTTCTTC.

In this sample, this clonotype turned up once. This chain uses TRBV2 with TRBJ2-7; 15 bases fit TRBD2. This CDR3 region has 15 residues. J lost 7 bases, V lost 6 bases, and 7 bases had no gene match. Germline loops: CDR1 SNHLY, CDR2 FYNNEI. DNA of the CDR3: TGTGCCAGCAGCCTGGGGGGACTAGCGGGAGGAGAGCAGTACTTC. Its protein is CASSLGGLAGGEQYF.

Ten or more counts support this clonotype. The V and J genes are TRBV5-1 and TRBJ2-1, with 11 bases fitting TRBD2. CDR3 length: 14 amino acids. Germline assignment: CDR1 SGHRS and CDR2 YFSETQ. Unmatched junction bases numbered 4, after V lost 7 bases and J lost 4 bases. The CDR3 here is CASRGTSGYNEQFF. In nucleotides, the CDR3 is TGCGCCAGCCGTGGGACTAGCGGATACAATGAGCAGTTCTTC.

This clonotype was seen more than once but under ten times. The rearrangement uses TRBV4-2 and TRBJ1-1; TRBD1 matches 8 bases. Germline V gene sequence: CDR1 LGHNA, CDR2 YNFKEQ. CDR3 length: 15 amino acids. V dropped 1 base and J dropped 4; count of bases not matched to a gene: 5. The CDR3 reads CASSQARTGSTEAFF. CDR3 bases: TGTGCCAGCAGCCAAGCTAGGACAGGGAGCACTGAAGCTTTCTTT.

This clonotype turned up a few times. The chain combines TRBV7-9 with TRBJ2-1, with D perhaps being TRBD1 or TRBD2 (6 bases each). Germline V gene data show CDR1 as SEHNR and CDR2 as FQNEAQ (reference sequence). There are 15 residues in the CDR3. V was cut by 5 bases and J by 6 bases, with 17 bases left in between. CDR3 protein: CASSLSTPGANEQFF. In nucleotides, the CDR3 is TGTGCCAGCAGCCTGTCGACCCCGGGGGCCAATGAGCAGTTCTTC.

This clonotype was detected many times. The chain has TRBV5-1 and TRBJ2-7, with 10 bases matching TRBD2. The CDR3 spans 15 residues. With 4 bases clipped from V and 2 bases from J, the junction kept 6 bases outside the gene matches. From germline, CDR1 is SGHRS and CDR2 YFSETQ. CDR3 coding DNA: TGCGCCAGCAGCGGCTCCGGGACTAGCGCCTACGAGCAGTACTTC. Protein: CASSGSGTSAYEQYF.

The V and J genes are TRBV29-1 and TRBJ2-3, with a tentative D call TRBD2 (7 bases). The V end was cut by 7 bases, the J end by 0 bases, with 17 bases between. Germline CDR1 and CDR2: SQVTM and ANQGSEA. The CDR3 is made up of 15 amino acids. CDR3 in amino acids: CSATGWGGSTDTQYF. CDR3 in DNA: TGCAGCGCCACCGGCTGGGGGGGCAGCACAGATACGCAGTATTTT.

In this sample, this clonotype turned up once. The CDR3 loop is CASSHIAGGPNEQYF. Written as DNA, the CDR3 is TGTGCCAGCAGTCATATAGCGGGAGGGCCCAACGAGCAGTACTTC. This chain uses TRBV6-1 with TRBJ2-7, with 11 bases lining up with TRBD2. CDR1 and CDR2 from the germline V gene are MNHNS and SASEGT. This CDR3 has 15 residues. V dropped 5 bases and J dropped 5; count of bases not matched to a gene: 8.

Many counts were recorded for this clonotype. In DNA form, the CDR3 reads TGTGCCACCGATACTGAGAGCGGGACCCCCACAGATACGCAGTATTTT. It encodes CATDTESGTPTDTQYF. The chain carries TRBV12-3 or TRBV12-4 and TRBJ2-3; 7 positions match TRBD2. This CDR3 region has 16 residues. Germline trimming cut 10 bases from V and 2 bases from J; bases unmatched to any gene: 15.

The sample holds many counts of this clonotype. The gene calls are TRBV7-9 and TRBJ2-7; 9 nucleotides match TRBD1. The CDR3 loop spans 14 amino acids. Germline lookup yields CDR1 SEHNR and CDR2 FQNEAQ (reference sequence). The trim removed 5 bases at V and 5 bases at J, leaving 7 bases unmatched. CDR3 amino acids: CASSLGQGINEQYF. The CDR3 bases are TGTGCCAGCAGCCTGGGACAGGGTATAAACGAGCAGTACTTC.

This clonotype has a count of ten or more. The J gene is TRBJ2-5, the V gene TRBV29-1, with D unclear. Trimming removed 1 base at V and 4 bases at J, with 13 bases between. CDR1 SQVTM and CDR2 ANQGSEA come from the germline V gene. This CDR3 spans 14 amino acids. CDR3 in amino acids: CSVEGEPILETQYF. In DNA, the CDR3 is TGCAGCGTTGAAGGGGAACCCATCTTAGAGACCCAGTACTTC.

This clonotype was seen repeatedly, ten times or more. The chain couples TRBV3-1 to TRBJ1-1; D call uncertain. Trimming pared 3 bases from V and 7 bases from J, leaving 9 bases between. Germline values: CDR1 LGHDT, CDR2 YNNKEL (reference sequence). The CDR3 covers 12 residues. Written as DNA, the CDR3 is TGTGCCAGCAGCCAGGGGATCAGTGAAGCTTTCTTT. Protein product: CASSQGISEAFF.

This clonotype has more than one count but fewer than ten. The J gene is TRBJ1-3, the V gene TRBV29-1; D might be TRBD1 (5 bases). There are 13 residues in the CDR3. CDR1 is SQVTM and CDR2 is ANQGSEA in the germline V gene. The V end was cut by 5 bases, the J end by 0 bases, with 8 bases between. The CDR3 DNA sequence: TGCAGCGTTAACGGGGGCTCTGGAAACACCATATATTTT. It is translated as CSVNGGSGNTIYF.

This clonotype has a handful of counts. The V gene is TRBV4-2, the J gene TRBJ2-3; 14 bases line up with TRBD2. The CDR3 extends over 17 amino acids. Trimming at V came to 3 bases and at J to 2 bases, leaving 4 bases not matched to a gene. The V gene's germline CDR1 is LGHNA and CDR2 YNFKEQ. Here the CDR3 DNA reads TGTGCCAGCAGCCATGGGACTAGCGGGAGTTCCACAGATACGCAGTATTTT. Protein sequence: CASSHGTSGSSTDTQYF.

This clonotype was detected many times. This chain links TRBV28 with TRBJ2-3, with D maybe TRBD2 (6 bases). This CDR3 has 12 amino acids. Germline V gene sequence: CDR1 MDHEN, CDR2 SYDVKM. V dropped 8 bases and J dropped 2 bases, with 8 bases sitting between them. CDR3 sequence reads: CASGGDTDTQYF. The CDR3 DNA reads TGTGCCAGCGGAGGGGACACAGATACGCAGTATTTT. The entire variable domain, with the rest obtained from reference TRBV28 and TRBJ2-3, is as follows: DVKVTQSSRYLVKRTGEKVFLECVQDMDHENMFWYRQDPGLGLRLIYFSYDVKMKEKGDIPEGYSVSREKKERFSLILESASTNQTSMYLCASGGDTDTQYFGPGTRLTVL.

At least ten counts were recorded for this clonotype. The gene calls are TRBV6-1 and TRBJ2-7, with D uncertain. The CDR3 length is 16 residues. V was shortened by 2 bases and J by 4 bases, with 18 bases between the two germline ends. Germline V gives CDR1 MNHNS, CDR2 SASEGT. CDR3 loop: CASSERPPELGYEQYF. The CDR3 DNA is TGTGCCAGCAGTGAAAGACCACCGGAACTCGGGTACGAGCAGTACTTC.

The chain joins TRBV13 to TRBJ2-7, with 10 bases fitting TRBD2. The CDR3 is 14 residues long. Germline assignment: CDR1 PRHDT and CDR2 FYEKMQ (reference sequence). Losses at the gene ends were 3 bases for V and 4 bases for J; bases not matched to a gene: 3. CDR3 amino acids: CASSFWTSGYEQYF. The CDR3, as DNA: TGTGCCAGCAGCTTTTGGACTAGCGGATACGAGCAGTACTTC.

This clonotype showed up just a few times. This could be a read error, since a much larger clone is one nucleotide away. The chain has TRBV12-3 or TRBV12-4 and TRBJ2-7; 11 bases map to TRBD2. This CDR3 region has 19 residues. CDR3 region: CAGSLGPARASGRLYEQYF. CDR3 sequence (DNA): TGTGCCGGCAGTTTAGGCCCCGCCCGGGCTAGCGGGAGGCTCTACGAGCAGTACTTC.

This clonotype was observed at least ten times. V usage is TRBV12-3 or TRBV12-4 and J usage is TRBJ2-7; D tentatively reads TRBD1 or TRBD2 (5 bases each). Trimming took 5 bases from V and 1 from J, leaving 15 bases between them. The CDR3 sequence is 15 residues long. The CDR3 region is CASSRDQSSSYEQYF. DNA of the CDR3: TGTGCCAGCAGTAGGGACCAGTCGTCTTCCTACGAGCAGTACTTC.

This clonotype appeared many times. The chain recombines TRBV11-3 with TRBJ2-2; D is undetermined. Germline-derived CDR1 and CDR2 are SGHNT and YENEEA. With 4 bases removed from V and 4 bases from J, the gap between germline ends came to 10 bases. There are 14 residues in the CDR3. For the CDR3, the DNA is TGTGCCAGCAGCTCAGACGGACGCACCGGGGAGCTGTTTTTT. It yields the protein CASSSDGRTGELFF.

V and J are TRBV24-1 and TRBJ2-7; 9 nucleotides agree with TRBD1. Trimming cost V 7 bases and J 0 bases; bases outside gene matches: 9. The germline V gene has CDR1 KGHDR and CDR2 SFDVKD. The CDR3 spans 16 residues. The CDR3 bases are TGTGCCACCAGAGGAAACACAGGGGGCGGCTCCTACGAGCAGTACTTC. Its translation: CATRGNTGGGSYEQYF.